Sequencing of this T cell receptor beta chain was carried out in a study of shared clonotypes between healthy human individuals. The CDR3 has 14 amino acids. Germline CDR1 reads MNHEY; CDR2 reads SMNVEV (reference sequence). After removal of 8 bases from V and 2 bases from J, the junction contained 8 bases not matched to a gene. The repertoire was sequenced with immunoSEQ multiplex PCR; TCRdb's copy has only in-frame clones and lacks some. The sample contains about 470,000 clones, roughly 83% of which appear only once. This sequence was found in a woman aged 40 to 50 in good health. Some clones in this sample may be carry-over from other donors' samples. This chain links TRBV27 with TRBJ2-7, with 8 bases fitting TRBD1. Input material: PBMCs. The CDR3 sequence is CASRGQGDPYEQYF. The CDR3 coding sequence is TGTGCCAGCCGAGGACAGGGCGATCCCTACGAGCAGTACTTC.